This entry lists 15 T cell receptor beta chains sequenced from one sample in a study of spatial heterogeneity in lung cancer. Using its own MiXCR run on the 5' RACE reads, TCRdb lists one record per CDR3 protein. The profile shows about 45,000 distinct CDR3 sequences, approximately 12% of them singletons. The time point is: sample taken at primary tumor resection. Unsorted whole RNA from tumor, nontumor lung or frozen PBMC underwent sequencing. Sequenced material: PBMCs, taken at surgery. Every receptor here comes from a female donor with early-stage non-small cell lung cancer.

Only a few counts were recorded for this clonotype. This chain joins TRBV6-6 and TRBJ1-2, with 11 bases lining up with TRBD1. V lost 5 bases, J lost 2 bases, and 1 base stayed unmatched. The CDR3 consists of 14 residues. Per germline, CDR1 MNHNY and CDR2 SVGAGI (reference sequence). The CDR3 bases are TGTGCCAGCAGTGGACAGGGGGCGAACTATGGCTACACCTTC. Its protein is CASSGQGANYGYTF.

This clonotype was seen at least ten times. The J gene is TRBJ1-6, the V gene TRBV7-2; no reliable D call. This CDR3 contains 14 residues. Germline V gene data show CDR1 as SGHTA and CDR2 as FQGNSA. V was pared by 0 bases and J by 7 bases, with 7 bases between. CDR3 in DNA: TGTGCCAGCAGCTTAGCCAGGTCAAATTCACCCCTCCACTTT. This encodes CASSLARSNSPLHF.

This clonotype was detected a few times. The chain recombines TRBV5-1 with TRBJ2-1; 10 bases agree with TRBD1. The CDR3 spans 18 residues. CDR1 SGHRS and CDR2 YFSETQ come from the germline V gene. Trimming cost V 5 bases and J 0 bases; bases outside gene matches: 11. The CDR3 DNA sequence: TGCGCCAGCAGACGTGGGACAGGGGTTGTCAGCTCCTACAATGAGCAGTTCTTC. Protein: CASRRGTGVVSSYNEQFF.

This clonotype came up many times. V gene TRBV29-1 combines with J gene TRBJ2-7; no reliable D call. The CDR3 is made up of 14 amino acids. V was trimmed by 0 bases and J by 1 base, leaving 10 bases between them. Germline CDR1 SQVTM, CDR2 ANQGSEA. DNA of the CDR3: TGCAGCGTTGAAGATCCAGACCGATCCTACGAGCAGTACTTC. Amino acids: CSVEDPDRSYEQYF.

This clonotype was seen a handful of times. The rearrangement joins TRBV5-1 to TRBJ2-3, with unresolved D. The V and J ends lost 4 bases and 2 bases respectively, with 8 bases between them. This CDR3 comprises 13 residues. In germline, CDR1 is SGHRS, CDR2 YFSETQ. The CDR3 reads CASSPAITDTQYF. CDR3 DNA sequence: TGCGCCAGCAGCCCAGCAATCACAGATACGCAGTATTTT. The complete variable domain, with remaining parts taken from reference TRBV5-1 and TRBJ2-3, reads KAGVTQTPRYLIKTRGQQVTLSCSPISGHRSVSWYQQTPGQGLQFLFEYFSETQRNKGNFPGRFSGRQFSNSRSEMNVSTLELGDSALYLCASSPAITDTQYFGPGTRLTVL.

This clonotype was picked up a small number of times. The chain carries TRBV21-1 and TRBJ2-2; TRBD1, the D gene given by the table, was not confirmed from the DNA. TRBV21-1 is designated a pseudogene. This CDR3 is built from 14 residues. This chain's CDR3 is CASRGAENTGELFF. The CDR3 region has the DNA TGTGCCAGCAGGGGGGCGGAGAACACCGGGGAGCTGTTTTTT.

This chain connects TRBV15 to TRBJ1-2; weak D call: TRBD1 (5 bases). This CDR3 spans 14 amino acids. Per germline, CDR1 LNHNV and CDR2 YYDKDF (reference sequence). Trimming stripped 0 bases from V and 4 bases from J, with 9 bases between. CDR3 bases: TGTGCCACCAGCAGAGAGGGGGTGGGCTATGGCTACACCTTC. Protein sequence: CATSREGVGYGYTF.

The CDR3 DNA sequence: TGTGCCATCAGTGAGCCGGGACACTTTGGCACTGAAGCTTTCTTT. Encoded protein: CAISEPGHFGTEAFF. This rearrangement joins TRBV10-3 to TRBJ1-1, with D perhaps TRBD1 (6 bases). The CDR3 has 15 amino acids. In germline, CDR1 is ENHRY, CDR2 SYGVKD. Trimming removed 2 bases from V and 4 bases from J, with 14 bases in between.

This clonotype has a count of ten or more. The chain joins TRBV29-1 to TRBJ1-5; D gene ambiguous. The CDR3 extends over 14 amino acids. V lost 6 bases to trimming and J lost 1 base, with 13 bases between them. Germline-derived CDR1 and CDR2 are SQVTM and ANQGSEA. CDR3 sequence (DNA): TGCAGCGTGGGCCTGGGCGGAAGCAATCAGCCCCAGCATTTT. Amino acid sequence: CSVGLGGSNQPQHF.

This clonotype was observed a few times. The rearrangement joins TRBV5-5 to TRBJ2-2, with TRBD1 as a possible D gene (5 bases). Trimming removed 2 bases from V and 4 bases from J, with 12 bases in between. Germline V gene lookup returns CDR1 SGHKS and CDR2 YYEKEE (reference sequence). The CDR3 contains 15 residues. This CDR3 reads CASSFDSLGTGELFF. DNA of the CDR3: TGTGCCAGCAGCTTTGACAGTCTAGGCACCGGGGAGCTGTTTTTT. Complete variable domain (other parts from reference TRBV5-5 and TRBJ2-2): DAGVTQSPTHLIKTRGQQVTLRCSPISGHKSVSWYQQVLGQGPQFIFQYYEKEERGRGNFPDRFSARQFPNYSSELNVNALLLGDSALYLCASSFDSLGTGELFFGEGSRLTVL.

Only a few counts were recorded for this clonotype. In DNA form, the CDR3 reads TGTGCCAGCTCACCACGGGCCCTCTATCCTCAGGAGCAGTACTTC. Translating it yields CASSPRALYPQEQYF. This chain links TRBV18 with TRBJ2-7; no definite D call. The V and J ends lost 1 base and 7 bases respectively, with 17 bases between them. Germline assignment: CDR1 KGHSH and CDR2 LQKENI. This CDR3 is built from 15 residues.

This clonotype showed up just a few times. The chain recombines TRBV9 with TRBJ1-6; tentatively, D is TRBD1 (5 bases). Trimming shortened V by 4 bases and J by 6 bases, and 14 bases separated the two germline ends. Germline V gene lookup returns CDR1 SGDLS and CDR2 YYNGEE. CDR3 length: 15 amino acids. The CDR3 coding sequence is TGTGCCAGCAGCACGAGGGGAAGCCTTAATTCACCCCTCCACTTT. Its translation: CASSTRGSLNSPLHF.

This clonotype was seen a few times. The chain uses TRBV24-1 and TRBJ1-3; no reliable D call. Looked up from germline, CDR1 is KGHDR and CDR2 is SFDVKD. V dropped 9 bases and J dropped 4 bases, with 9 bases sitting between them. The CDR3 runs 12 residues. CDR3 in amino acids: CATPWAGNTIYF. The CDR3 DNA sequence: TGTGCCACCCCTTGGGCAGGAAACACCATATATTTT.

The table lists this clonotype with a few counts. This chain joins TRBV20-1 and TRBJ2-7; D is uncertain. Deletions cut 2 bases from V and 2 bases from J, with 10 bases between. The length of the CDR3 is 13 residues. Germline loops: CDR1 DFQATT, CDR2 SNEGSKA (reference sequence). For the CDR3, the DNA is TGCAGTGCTAGATCCATAGGAACCTACGAGCAGTACTTC. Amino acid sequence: CSARSIGTYEQYF.

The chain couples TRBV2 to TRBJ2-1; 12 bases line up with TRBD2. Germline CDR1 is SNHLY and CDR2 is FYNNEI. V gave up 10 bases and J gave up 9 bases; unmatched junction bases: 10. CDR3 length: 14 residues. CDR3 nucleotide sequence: TGTGCCAACAGCAGACTAGCGGGGGATGGTGAGCAGTTCTTC. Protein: CANSRLAGDGEQFF.